This T cell receptor beta chain was recovered during a study of blood T cell repertoires in COVID-19. Study at large: From the United States, Italy and Spain came samples of acute and convalescent COVID-19. The cDNA or gDNA used as material had been derived from T cells, B-cell-depleted T cells, or PBMCs.

The method was immunoSEQ multiplex PCR; TCRdb's version includes in-frame clones alone and lacks a portion of them. The sample holds around 80,000 clones; roughly 90% are singletons and the top ten take less than 0.65%. The V and J ends lost 4 bases and 3 bases respectively, with 17 bases between them. The CDR3 is made up of 15 amino acids. The V gene's germline CDR1 is SGDLS and CDR2 YYNGEE. Sequencing was performed on peripheral blood. V and J are TRBV9 and TRBJ2-7; D is possibly TRBD2 (6 bases). This receptor was obtained from a man aged 60 to 75 with acute or convalescent COVID-19. CDR3 loop: CASSPRLASYYEQYF. In DNA form, the CDR3 reads TGTGCCAGCAGCCCCCGGCTAGCGAGCTACTACGAGCAGTACTTC.